These T cell receptor beta chains were read from a single sample in a study of blood T cell repertoires in COVID-19. The method was immunoSEQ multiplex PCR; TCRdb's version includes in-frame clones alone and lacks a portion of them. Of around 120,000 clones listed, 70% to 90% are singletons. The source material was peripheral blood. The receptors shown here come from a human donor in a cohort sampled during active COVID-19. The CDR3 runs from the conserved cysteine through the conserved F or W.

15,TRBJ1-1,TRBV7-8,CASSLLQGQNTEAFF
15,TRBJ1-2,TRBV19,CASSDRVFGNYGYTF
14,TRBJ2-7,TRBV7-2,CASKRTGLNYEQYF
11,TRBJ2-7,TRBV7-2,CEAGGTYEQYF
16,TRBJ2-2,TRBV15,CATTLSGGPDTGELFF
15,TRBJ2-3,TRBV11-1,CASRVTGSSTDTQYF
18,TRBJ2-1,TRBV28,CASSLLLAAINVNNEQFF
14,TRBJ1-3,TRBV28,CASINGDSGNTIYF
19,TRBJ1-6,TRBV2,CASRDQSRDRDLGSSPLHF
13,TRBJ2-5,TRBV5-4,CASSRLDQETQYF
17,TRBJ2-1,TRBV5-1,CASSLGDRTEPTNEQFF
15,TRBJ1-1,TRBV4-2,CASSQADSPNTEAFF
19,TRBJ2-1,TRBV7-6,CASSLANPLSAGSYNEQFF
15,TRBJ2-1,TRBV18,CASSGLAGSYNEQFF
16,TRBJ2-1,TRBV11-2,CASGRLAGSSYNEQFF
13,TRBJ1-2,TRBV29-1,CSVEPPTLYGYTF
14,TRBJ2-5,TRBV6-2/TRBV6-3,CASSSLLIRETQYF
17,TRBJ2-1,TRBV2,CASSERGREAPQHEQFF
15,TRBJ2-7,TRBV18,CASSPRTSGSYEQYF
14,TRBJ2-1,TRBV3-1/TRBV3-2,CASSNPTGYNEQFF
13,TRBJ2-5,TRBV12-3/TRBV12-4,CASSSPYQETQYF
17,TRBJ2-3,TRBV7-2,CASSLAVLAAHTDTQYF
18,TRBJ1-4,TRBV4-1,CASSQTGGVQATNEKLFF
16,TRBJ1-5,TRBV5-1,CASSADPQGNNQPQHF
16,TRBJ1-1,TRBV19,CASSISSGVGDTEAFF
15,TRBJ1-2,TRBV13,CASSLDRRTNYGYTF
14,TRBJ2-3,TRBV18,CASSPEGSTDTQYF
16,TRBJ2-1,TRBV19,CASSWGLAGGPGEQFF
15,TRBJ2-1,TRBV28,CASSLAGAAYNEQFF
13,TRBJ1-2,TRBV10-3,CAISESRAVGYTF
15,TRBJ2-5,TRBV28,CASSPMTGEGETQYF
15,TRBJ2-7,TRBV6-5,CASSYSNAYSYEQYF
12,TRBJ1-1,TRBV6-5,CASSLVRTEAFF
15,TRBJ1-2,TRBV7-2,CASSLAWGADYGYTF
16,TRBJ1-1,TRBV6-5,CASSFYTGFGYTEAFF
15,TRBJ2-2,TRBV4-1,CASFDRQSNTGELFF
16,TRBJ1-6,TRBV7-9,CASSLQGRSYNSPLHF
14,TRBJ2-3,TRBV9,CASSVVFASDTQYF
14,TRBJ2-7,TRBV3-1/TRBV3-2,CASSQDRLDYEQYF
15,TRBJ1-3,TRBV2,CASLGRDTSGNTIYF